Sequencing of this T cell receptor beta chain was carried out in a study of long-term antiretroviral therapy in people with HIV. The authors ran the immunoSEQ assay, v3.0, at survey level. Produced via immunoSEQ multiplex PCR; TCRdb's table is partial and in-frame only. This sample carries around 14,000 clones, about three quarters of them seen once, and the ten largest clones take under 20%. Worth noting for this clone: Its antigen is undetermined.

The CDR3 has 16 amino acids. The V and J ends lost 5 bases and 3 bases respectively, with 19 bases between them. Study findings and constraints: Possibly under older ART regimens, blood was drawn between about 2003 and 2017. Repertoires with HIV possessed tighter CDR3 length spans than those of controls.

The sequence came from a man aged 35 to 55 with HIV. Sequenced here: unsorted PBMCs, sampled 1.3 years before starting antiretroviral therapy. V is TRBV23-1 and J is TRBJ1-2; D uncertain. TRBV23-1 carries the ORF label, with uncertain function. The CDR3 loop reads CASSSGPFGTDYGYTF. CDR3 in DNA: TGCGCCAGCAGTAGTGGGCCTTTCGGTACGGACTATGGCTACACCTTC.